This T cell receptor (beta chain) was sequenced in a study of cytomegalovirus exposure and HLA in healthy donors. Study-wide points: An apparent linkage of common viral pathogens to several of the most significant clusters emerged in a later analysis. The study labeled around 160 TCR beta chains cytomegalovirus-associated.

The donors were healthy bone marrow donors. With respect to this clone: What it binds is unknown.

CDR1 is SEHNR, CDR2 FQNEAQ, per germline (reference sequence). CDR3 size: 15 residues. V lost 8 bases and J 0 bases, leaving 14 bases between the germline ends. In the PCR, 60 Vbeta and 13 Jbeta primers were used. The data were produced by immunoSEQ multiplex PCR, yet TCRdb's version contains in-frame clones alone and is incomplete. Recorded for this sample: about 32,000 clones. The sequence was collected from a female donor in good health and CMV-seronegative. Sequences were obtained from PBMCs. The V and J genes are TRBV7-9 and TRBJ1-5, with D perhaps matching TRBD1 (5 bases). The CDR3 DNA reads TGTGCCAGCTCAACAGGAGAGACTAGCAATCAGCCCCAGCATTTT. It codes for CASSTGETSNQPQHF.